This T cell receptor (beta chain) comes out of a study of cytomegalovirus exposure and HLA in healthy donors. Study-wide results and caveats: Published work reported that the classifier diagnosed cytomegalovirus status with high specificity and sensitivity.

While the first cohort had 700 or so subjects, the donors belonged to the separate validation cohort of about 130 subjects. Trimming pared 2 bases from V and 2 bases from J, leaving 6 bases between. Germline CDR1 reads GTSNPN; CDR2 reads SVGIG (reference sequence). The CDR3 is made up of 12 amino acids. This clone was observed a handful of times. As yet, its antigen is unknown. Sequenced by immunoSEQ multiplex PCR; TCRdb stores in-frame clones only, minus some. The data show approximately 150,000 clones, roughly 80% seen once. This sequence originates from a man under 40 in good health and CMV-seropositive. The specimen was PBMCs. The chain is built from TRBV30 and TRBJ2-5; D gene unclear. The CDR3 bases are TGTGCCTGGAGTAGAGGACAAGAGACCCAGTACTTC. It translates to CAWSRGQETQYF.